The 23 T cell receptor beta chains listed next were all sequenced from one sample in a study of metastatic and nonmetastatic thyroid tumors (dated by TCRdb to the early 2020s). Library preparation employed PCR. These reads were obtained on an Illumina HiSeq 4000. TCRdb reran the public reads through fastp at Q25 and MiXCR, keeping productive beta chains. Across this sample there are some 26,000 clones, with 20% to 25% seen only once. Jointly, the top ten make up 4% to 5.5% of the sample. No treatment had been received by any patient before thyroid surgery. The sequenced material came from adjacent normal tissue. The source of these receptors is a female donor with papillary thyroid cancer or a benign thyroid nodule (not recorded which). Some clones in this sample may be carry-over from other donors' samples.

This chain uses TRBV7-9 with TRBJ2-5, with TRBD1 identical over 9 bases. V trimming: 5 bases; J trimming: 0 bases; junction bases outside the gene matches: 4. The CDR3 runs to 15 residues. The germline CDR1 and CDR2 sequences are SEHNR and FQNEAQ (reference sequence). CDR3 sequence reads: CASSAGDRDQETQYF. DNA for the CDR3: TGTGCCAGCAGCGCAGGGGACAGGGACCAAGAGACCCAGTACTTC.

Notes on this clone: Being one base from a much bigger clone, this may be a read error. V usage is TRBV4-1 and J usage is TRBJ1-1; no clear D. Germline V lookup: CDR1 MGHRA, CDR2 YSYEKL. The V and J ends lost 1 base and 1 base respectively, with 13 bases between them. The CDR3 consists of 16 residues. Here the CDR3 reads CASSQVIVRWNTEAFF. In nucleotides, the CDR3 is TGCGCCAGCAGCCAAGTCATCGTAAGGTGGAACACTGAAGCTTTCTTT.

This clone has a handful of counts. The chain combines TRBV19 with TRBJ2-1, with D possibly matching TRBD1 (5 bases). The V end lost 9 bases, the J end lost 2 bases, and 14 bases lay between the germline ends. Per the germline V gene, CDR1 is LNHDA and CDR2 is SQIVND (reference sequence). CDR3 length equals 14 residues. CDR3 nucleotide sequence: TGTGCCAGCAGGGCCGAGGTAACCTACAATGAGCAGTTCTTC. It codes for CASRAEVTYNEQFF.

Concerning this clone: One end of the junction is discordant with germline, which a read error may explain. This rearrangement joins TRBV20-1 to TRBJ2-7; D remains unclear. Germline loops: CDR1 DFQATT, CDR2 SNEGSKA (reference sequence). The CDR3 is 14 residues long. Written as DNA, the CDR3 is TGCAGTGCTAGAGATACCTGCAGGTCCTACAAGCAGTACTTC. Its translation: CSARDTCRSYKQYF.

This clone was observed many times. This chain uses TRBV18 with TRBJ2-5; D not certain. The CDR3 totals 15 residues. The ends were cut back, 1 base at V and 2 bases at J, with 11 bases in the middle. Germline V gives CDR1 KGHSH, CDR2 LQKENI. CDR3 coding DNA: TGTGCCAGCTCACCACATGTAGGGCCGCAAGAGACCCAGTACTTC. Translation: CASSPHVGPQETQYF.

This clone was seen ten or more times. This CDR3 is also generated by other DNA sequences in the sample. This chain joins TRBV18 and TRBJ1-1, with a weak D call TRBD1 (6 bases). V was shortened by 6 bases and J by 1 base, with 12 bases between the two germline ends. Germline CDR1 is KGHSH and CDR2 is LQKENI. This CDR3 comprises 14 residues. The CDR3 sequence is CASSADRTNTEAFF. CDR3 bases: TGTGCCAGCTCGGCCGACAGGACGAACACTGAAGCTTTCTTT.

Only a few counts were recorded for this clone. The chain couples TRBV6-1 to TRBJ1-3, with 7 bases lining up with TRBD1. V lost 6 bases and J lost 2; bases outside the gene matches: 7. The CDR3 loop spans 15 amino acids. Per germline, CDR1 MNHNS and CDR2 SASEGT. CDR3 sequence (DNA): TGTGCCAGCAGGCGACAGGGTCCGGCTGGAAACACCATATATTTT. Translation: CASRRQGPAGNTIYF.

This clone is medium-sized within its sample. The rearrangement uses TRBV6-1 and TRBJ2-7; the D gene is possibly TRBD1 (5 bases). Trimming pared 11 bases from V and 2 bases from J, leaving 22 bases between. Germline CDR1 MNHNS, CDR2 SASEGT. The CDR3 sequence is 15 residues long. The CDR3 sequence is CAARSQGSATYEQYF. The CDR3 bases are TGTGCCGCTAGATCGCAGGGTTCAGCTACCTACGAGCAGTACTTC.

The chain recombines TRBV11-2 with TRBJ1-4, with 10 bases lining up with TRBD1. The CDR3 has 19 residues. The V and J ends lost 4 bases and 3 bases, in that order; junction bases with no gene match: 14. Germline loops: CDR1 SGHAT, CDR2 FQNNGV. The CDR3 loop reads CASSSTTGGYFVANEKLFF. As DNA, the CDR3 is TGTGCCAGCAGCTCGACGACAGGGGGCTATTTTGTGGCTAATGAAAAACTGTTTTTT.

In this sample, this clone turned up many times. CDR3 nucleotide sequence: TGTGCCAGCAGCTCAGGAGGACTGTCAACTAATGAAAAACTGTTTTTT. It encodes CASSSGGLSTNEKLFF. The gene calls are TRBV7-2 and TRBJ1-4; D is unresolved. This CDR3 has 16 residues. Trimming took off 4 bases at V and 0 bases at J, with 12 bases between the two ends. Germline CDR1 is SGHTA and CDR2 is FQGNSA. The full variable domain, rest sourced from reference TRBV7-2 and TRBJ1-4, is GAGVSQSPSNKVTEKGKDVELRCDPISGHTALYWYRQSLGQGLEFLIYFQGNSAPDKSGLPSDRFSAERTGGSVSTLTIQRTQQEDSAVYLCASSSGGLSTNEKLFFGSGTQLSVL.

The chain carries TRBV19 and TRBJ2-1, with a possible D match to TRBD2 (6 bases). V was clipped by 9 bases and J by 8 bases, with 23 bases between them. In germline, CDR1 is LNHDA, CDR2 SQIVND (reference sequence). The CDR3 extends over 15 amino acids. The CDR3 coding sequence is TGTGCCAGCTCTACCCTAGCGAGGGACCACGATGAGCAGTTCTTC. This sequence encodes CASSTLARDHDEQFF.

For this clone: A junction boundary mismatches the germline segment, possibly from a read error. The chain joins TRBV20-1 to TRBJ2-1; tentatively, D is TRBD2 (5 bases). Germline V gene data show CDR1 as DFQATT and CDR2 as SNEGSKA (reference sequence). CDR3 size: 12 residues. The CDR3 bases are TGCAATGCTAGAGATACGCGTGAGGGGCAGTTCTTC. Protein product: CNARDTREGQFF.

This clone was seen repeatedly, ten times or more. The J gene is TRBJ1-3, the V gene TRBV6-1; no reliable D call. V was cut by 6 bases and J by 0 bases, with 12 bases left in between. CDR1 is MNHNS and CDR2 is SASEGT in the germline V gene. This CDR3 comprises 15 residues. CDR3 nucleotides: TGTGCCAGCAGCGGGGTTCGCTACTCTGGAAACACCATATATTTT. Its protein product is CASSGVRYSGNTIYF.

This clone has ten or more counts. The chain combines TRBV27 with TRBJ2-2; no definite D call. The ends were cut back, 7 bases at V and 1 base at J, with 10 bases in the middle. This CDR3 spans 14 amino acids. CDR1 is MNHEY, CDR2 SMNVEV, per germline (reference sequence). The DNA of the CDR3 is TGTGCCAGCAAACAAGATCAGAACACCGGGGAGCTGTTTTTT. Its translation is CASKQDQNTGELFF.

The gene calls are TRBV2 and TRBJ2-2; TRBD1 matches at 8 bases. Trimming at V came to 7 bases and at J to 6 bases, leaving 16 bases not matched to a gene. The CDR3 has 17 residues. Germline CDR1 is SNHLY and CDR2 is FYNNEI. CDR3 nucleotides: TGTGCCAGCACCAATTCATCGGTACAGGGGGTTGCCGGGGAGCTGTTTTTT. The encoded protein is CASTNSSVQGVAGELFF.

In this sample, this clone turned up a few times. Sequence at one end of the junction differs from germline and may be a read error. The chain links TRBV15 to TRBJ2-1, with 7 bases matching TRBD1. The CDR3 totals 16 residues. Germline loops: CDR1 LNHNV, CDR2 YYDKDF (reference sequence). The CDR3 loop is CATSREQGRGHNGQFF. The CDR3 DNA sequence: TGTGCCACCAGCAGGGAACAGGGGAGAGGACACAATGGGCAGTTCTTC. The full variable domain, in which reference TRBV15 and TRBJ2-1 provide the parts outside the CDR3, is DAMVIQNPRYQVTQFGKPVTLSCSQTLNHNVMYWYQQKSSQAPKLLFHYYDKDFNNEADTPDNFQSRRPNTSFCFLDIRSPGLGDTAMYLCATSREQGRGHNGQFFGPGTRLTVL.

The chain employs TRBV27 and TRBJ2-6, with TRBD1 as a possible D gene (6 bases). V was shortened by 7 bases and J by 5 bases, with 18 bases between the two germline ends. Germline CDR1 MNHEY, CDR2 SMNVEV (reference sequence). The CDR3 runs 16 residues. As DNA, the CDR3 is TGTGCCAGCATACCATTCACAGGGTCTTGGGCCAACGTCCTGACTTTC. Protein sequence: CASIPFTGSWANVLTF. Using reference TRBV27 and TRBJ2-6 for the parts outside the CDR3, the full variable domain is EAQVTQNPRYLITVTGKKLTVTCSQNMNHEYMSWYRQDPGLGLRQIYYSMNVEVTDKGDVPEGYKVSRKEKRNFPLILESPSPNQTSLYFCASIPFTGSWANVLTFGAGSRLTVL.

This clone appeared many times. The chain joins TRBV9 to TRBJ2-1, with 7 bases identical to TRBD2. The CDR3 is made up of 15 amino acids. V lost 0 bases to trimming and J lost 7 bases; unmatched junction nucleotides: 7. From germline, CDR1 is SGDLS and CDR2 YYNGEE. The CDR3, as DNA: TGTGCCAGCAGCGTAGGGGAGGGCCTTTGGAATGAGCAGTTCTTC. Translated: CASSVGEGLWNEQFF.

In this sample, this clone is medium-sized (0.01 to 0.1%). The chain uses TRBV19 and TRBJ2-7; TRBD2 matches 10 bases. The CDR3 is 15 amino acids. Trimming cost V 4 bases and J 6 bases; bases outside gene matches: 9. Per germline, CDR1 LNHDA and CDR2 SQIVND (reference sequence). The CDR3 here is CASSRQAGGPIEQYF. Written as DNA, the CDR3 is TGTGCCAGTAGTAGACAAGCGGGAGGGCCTATCGAGCAGTACTTC.

In its sample, this clone is medium-sized. J is TRBJ1-6 and V is TRBV27; tentatively, D is TRBD1 (5 bases). The CDR3 consists of 16 residues. The V end lost 5 bases, the J end lost 1 base, and 12 bases lay between the germline ends. The germline V gene has CDR1 MNHEY and CDR2 SMNVEV (reference sequence). CDR3 protein: CASSPNGGSYNSPLHF. CDR3 nucleotides: TGTGCCAGCAGTCCCAACGGGGGGTCCTATAATTCACCCCTCCACTTT.

Within the sample, this clone is medium-sized (0.01 to 0.1%). The chain recombines TRBV12-3 or TRBV12-4 with TRBJ2-7; D not certain. V was pared by 4 bases and J by 3 bases, with 16 bases between. The length of the CDR3 is 15 residues. DNA for the CDR3: TGTGCCAGCAGTTCCCCTCACGACGTTAACTACGAGCAGTACTTC. Translated: CASSSPHDVNYEQYF.

This clone has a count of ten or more. The chain carries TRBV29-1 and TRBJ1-1; no clear D gene. Germline V CDR1 and CDR2: SQVTM, ANQGSEA. The length of the CDR3 is 12 residues. Between the trimmed V and J ends, which lost 1 base and 3 bases, there was a span of 6 bases. Written as DNA, the CDR3 is TGCAGCGTTGAAGCCCGCTACACTGAAGCTTTCTTT. As protein: CSVEARYTEAFF.

This clone has only a few counts. The chain combines TRBV6-2 or TRBV6-3 with TRBJ2-1; TRBD2 agrees at 10 bases. CDR3 length equals 17 residues. The V segment lost 6 bases and the J segment 4 bases; nucleotides outside the gene matches: 12. From germline, CDR1 is MNHEY and CDR2 SVGEGT. CDR3 nucleotide sequence: TGTGCCAGCAGCCACATCCTAACTAGCGGGACATACAATGAGCAGTTCTTC. Protein: CASSHILTSGTYNEQFF.